A single sample gave rise to the 22 T cell receptor beta chains below, sequenced in a study of T cells in Graves' hyperthyroidism and ophthalmopathy. Using RNA transcripts as the source, TCR beta CDR3 regions were amplified. HTBI primers were used for first-round RT-PCR of the TCR CDR3. Using its own MiXCR run on the multiplex PCR reads, TCRdb lists one record per CDR3 protein. The profile shows approximately 740,000 distinct CDR3 sequences, 11% to 15% of them singletons. Material: blood. The receptors were gathered from a woman younger than 30 with Graves' hyperthyroidism.

This chain connects TRBV5-1 to TRBJ2-1, with 11 bases that match TRBD2. The CDR3 contains 15 residues. The germline gives CDR1 SGHRS, CDR2 YFSETQ. The V segment lost 2 bases and the J segment 9 bases; nucleotides outside the gene matches: 7. The CDR3 nucleotides are TGCGCCAGCAGCTTTAGCGGGAGGGCCCTCGGTGAGCAGTTCTTC. Encoded protein: CASSFSGRALGEQFF.

Many counts were recorded for this clonotype. V usage is TRBV14 and J usage is TRBJ2-5; D is uncertain. The germline V and J ends were trimmed by 1 base and 2 bases, with 14 bases remaining between them. In germline, CDR1 is SGHDN, CDR2 FVKESK. This CDR3 spans 16 amino acids. The chain's CDR3 is CASSQGFVGEQETQYF. The CDR3 DNA follows: TGTGCCAGCAGCCAAGGGTTCGTTGGGGAACAAGAGACCCAGTACTTC.

This clonotype has a count of ten or more. The chain has TRBV4-3 and TRBJ2-7, with unresolved D. The CDR3 contains 15 residues. Per the germline V gene, CDR1 is LGHNA and CDR2 is YSLEER. V shed 0 bases and J shed 5 bases, with 14 bases lying between them. This chain's CDR3 is CASSQDLLRPDEQYF. The CDR3 region has the DNA TGCGCCAGCAGCCAAGATTTACTACGCCCCGACGAGCAGTACTTC.

This sequence joins TRBV29-1 and TRBJ2-5, with 8 bases matching TRBD1. V was clipped by 5 bases and J by 3 bases; unmatched bases: 11. The CDR3 runs 15 residues. Germline CDR1 reads SQVTM; CDR2 reads ANQGSEA. In DNA form, the CDR3 reads TGCAGCGTTCATTGTAATAACAGGGGGGAAGAGACCCAGTACTTC. Its protein product is CSVHCNNRGEETQYF.

This chain uses TRBV6-1 with TRBJ1-1; D ambiguous. Trimming took 4 bases from V and 1 from J, leaving 10 bases between them. This CDR3 comprises 14 residues. The V gene's germline CDR1 is MNHNS and CDR2 SASEGT. CDR3 region: CASSVLGPNTEAFF. CDR3 in DNA: TGTGCCAGCAGTGTCCTGGGCCCGAACACTGAAGCTTTCTTT.

In this sample, this clonotype turned up many times. The CDR3 sequence is CSARDPPGQLNTEAFF. Written as DNA, the CDR3 is TGCAGTGCTAGAGATCCCCCGGGACAGCTGAACACTGAAGCTTTCTTT. The chain links TRBV20-1 to TRBJ1-1; 7 bases are shared with TRBD1. Losses at the gene ends were 0 bases for V and 0 bases for J; bases not matched to a gene: 7. The CDR3 loop spans 16 amino acids. The germline V gene has CDR1 DFQATT and CDR2 SNEGSKA (reference sequence).

The J gene is TRBJ2-2, the V gene TRBV11-2; tentatively, D is TRBD2 (6 bases). The CDR3 loop spans 16 amino acids. CDR1 is SGHAT, CDR2 FQNNGV, per germline. V lost 4 bases and J 6 bases, leaving 18 bases between the germline ends. The CDR3 DNA sequence: TGTGCCAGCAGCTACACCCTCGGGACTCCGTCCGGGGAGCTGTTTTTT. The encoded protein is CASSYTLGTPSGELFF.

This clonotype was seen only a few times. This chain connects TRBV2 to TRBJ2-7; perhaps TRBD2 as D (5 bases). V was trimmed by 3 bases and J by 7 bases, leaving 7 bases between them. From germline, CDR1 is SNHLY and CDR2 FYNNEI. This CDR3 has 11 amino acids. The CDR3 nucleotides are TGTGCCAGCAGTGACCTAGCAGAGCAGTACTTC. It translates to CASSDLAEQYF. The full variable domain, its missing parts supplied by reference TRBV2 and TRBJ2-7, is EPEVTQTPSHQVTQMGQEVILRCVPISNHLYFYWYRQILGQKVEFLVSFYNNEISEKSEIFDDQFSVERPDGSNFTLKIRSTKLEDSAMYFCASSDLAEQYFGPGTRLTVT.

This clonotype has a count of ten or more. The chain combines TRBV11-3 with TRBJ1-1; possibly TRBD1 for D (6 bases). CDR1 and CDR2 from the germline V gene are SGHNT and YENEEA. The V and J ends lost 8 bases and 1 base respectively, with 17 bases between them. The CDR3 has 15 residues. The CDR3, as DNA: TGTGCCAGCCTAGATACCGGGACACAGAACACTGAAGCTTTCTTT. As protein: CASLDTGTQNTEAFF. The full variable domain, rest sourced from reference TRBV11-3 and TRBJ1-1, is EAGVVQSPRYKIIEKKQPVAFWCNPISGHNTLYWYLQNLGQGPELLIRYENEEAVDDSQLPKDRFSAERLKGVDSTLKIQPAELGDSAVYLCASLDTGTQNTEAFFGQGTRLTVV.

This clonotype was found many times. This chain uses TRBV11-3 with TRBJ2-1; no clear D. Germline CDR1 reads SGHNT; CDR2 reads YENEEA. The CDR3 sequence is 15 residues long. V lost 5 bases and J lost 3, with 14 bases in between. DNA of the CDR3: TGTGCCAGCAGCCCCTACCAAAAGCTCTACAATGAGCAGTTCTTC. Amino acid sequence: CASSPYQKLYNEQFF.

The V gene is TRBV4-2, the J gene TRBJ2-7, with TRBD1 matching over 10 bases. Germline V gene sequence: CDR1 LGHNA, CDR2 YNFKEQ. The CDR3 runs 15 residues. Germline trimming cut 5 bases from V and 3 bases from J; bases unmatched to any gene: 7. The CDR3 DNA reads as TGTGCCAGCAGCAGCACCCGGGACAGGGGCTACGAGCAGTACTTC. This encodes CASSSTRDRGYEQYF.

In its sample, this clonotype was seen many times. The chain uses TRBV12-5 and TRBJ2-3; D might be TRBD1 (6 bases). Per the germline V gene, CDR1 is LGHNT and CDR2 is FRNRAP. This CDR3 comprises 16 residues. V lost 1 base and J lost 1, with 12 bases in between. The CDR3 DNA is TGTGCTAGTGGTTTGGGCAAGACAGGCCGCACAGATACGCAGTATTTT. Its protein product is CASGLGKTGRTDTQYF.

The sample holds many counts of this clonotype. The chain joins TRBV20-1 to TRBJ2-7, with TRBD2 identical over 10 bases. The germline V gene encodes CDR1 DFQATT and CDR2 SNEGSKA (reference sequence). This CDR3 comprises 16 residues. The ends lost 0 bases at V and 5 bases at J; junction bases unmatched: 10. CDR3 in DNA: TGCAGTGCTAGAGATTCGGCTAGCGGGAGACCCGACGAGCAGTACTTC. Amino acid sequence: CSARDSASGRPDEQYF.

In the case of this clonotype: This may arise from a read error, as a much more abundant clone is one base away. The gene calls are TRBV5-5 and TRBJ1-5; tentatively, D is TRBD1 (5 bases). The CDR3 consists of 15 residues. CDR1 is SGHKS and CDR2 is YYEKEE in the germline V gene (reference sequence). The CDR3 DNA follows: TGTGCCAGCGATAAAGGGCGCACAGGCAATCAGCCCCGGCATTTT. Encoded protein: CASDKGRTGNQPRHF.

CDR3 in DNA: TGTGCCAGCAGTGAATGGGACGCCGTCAATCAGCCCCAGCATTTT. Encoded protein: CASSEWDAVNQPQHF. The V gene is TRBV6-1, the J gene TRBJ1-5; a weak D match, TRBD1 (5 bases). The CDR3 spans 15 residues. Trimming pared 2 bases from V and 3 bases from J, leaving 11 bases between. Germline CDR1 and CDR2: MNHNS and SASEGT.

The chain recombines TRBV27 with TRBJ2-5, with D perhaps TRBD2 (6 bases). CDR3 length equals 16 residues. The germline V gene has CDR1 MNHEY and CDR2 SMNVEV (reference sequence). Trimming took 5 bases from V and 4 from J, leaving 20 bases between them. The CDR3 sequence: CASSPGVPSVRETQYF. In nucleotides, the CDR3 is TGTGCCAGCAGTCCGGGGGTACCTAGCGTAAGAGAGACCCAGTACTTC.

This clonotype was picked up many times. The V and J genes are TRBV28 and TRBJ2-1; D may match TRBD1 or TRBD2 (5 bases each). The CDR3 totals 14 residues. Germline-derived CDR1 and CDR2 are MDHEN and SYDVKM. V lost 3 bases and J 7 bases, leaving 13 bases between the germline ends. CDR3 amino acids: CASSLRGWGNEQFF. The CDR3 DNA reads TGTGCCAGCAGTTTGAGGGGTTGGGGGAATGAGCAGTTCTTC.

This clonotype was observed many times. V gene TRBV12-5 combines with J gene TRBJ1-1; the D is unclear. Germline values: CDR1 LGHNT, CDR2 FRNRAP. Deletions cut 1 base from V and 6 bases from J, with 24 bases between. The CDR3 loop spans 18 amino acids. The CDR3 here is CASGLAFVTSEAVPEAFF. The CDR3 bases are TGTGCTAGTGGTTTGGCATTTGTAACCTCGGAGGCGGTCCCTGAAGCTTTCTTT.

This clonotype was counted ten times or more. The J gene is TRBJ2-2, the V gene TRBV6-2 or TRBV6-3, with a weak D call TRBD2 (5 bases). The CDR3 covers 16 residues. The V gene's germline CDR1 is MNHEY and CDR2 SVGEGT. Trimming pared 5 bases from V and 5 bases from J, leaving 18 bases between. CDR3: CASSRRAPLGTGELFF. The CDR3 DNA is TGTGCCAGCAGTAGGCGGGCTCCGCTGGGGACCGGGGAGCTGTTTTTT.

This chain joins TRBV7-9 and TRBJ1-2; possibly TRBD1 for D (5 bases). Trimming cost V 5 bases and J 5 bases, with 12 bases left between them. Germline V gene data show CDR1 as SEHNR and CDR2 as FQNEAQ (reference sequence). The length of the CDR3 is 13 residues. CDR3 coding DNA: TGTGCCAGCAGCGTTATGGGACGGTATGGCTACACCTTC. Its protein is CASSVMGRYGYTF.

Note on this clonotype: This may arise from a read error, as a much more abundant clone is one base away. J is TRBJ1-1 and V is TRBV7-2, with 7 bases aligning to TRBD1. The CDR3 loop spans 14 amino acids. Germline V gene data show CDR1 as SGHTA and CDR2 as FQGNSA. The CDR3 DNA reads TGTGCCAGCAGTCCCGTCAGGGGGGTCACTGAAGCTCTCTTT. It encodes CASSPVRGVTEALF. Full variable domain (outside the CDR3, taken from reference TRBV7-2 and TRBJ1-1): GAGVSQSPSNKVTEKGKDVELRCDPISGHTALYWYRQSLGQGLEFLIYFQGNSAPDKSGLPSDRFSAERTGGSVSTLTIQRTQQEDSAVYLCASSPVRGVTEALFGQGTRLTVV.

This clonotype was found many times. The chain recombines TRBV4-1 with TRBJ2-7, with TRBD1 identical over 7 bases. This CDR3 is built from 15 residues. CDR1 and CDR2 from the germline V gene are MGHRA and YSYEKL. The trim removed 2 bases at V and 5 bases at J, leaving 9 bases unmatched. Here the CDR3 DNA reads TGCGCCAGCAGCCAACTGACAGGGTTCGGCGACGAGCAGTACTTC. Translating gives CASSQLTGFGDEQYF.